A single sample gave rise to the 14 T cell receptor beta chains below, sequenced in a study of PD-L1 blockade in urothelial cancer (dated by TCRdb to 2015 to 2018). Library preparation employed the immunoSEQ multiplex PCR assay. TCRdb carries this immuneACCESS record with in-frame sequences only. Its versions omit some clonotypes, under half of them owing to an unresolved V gene in the studies checked, with the rest unexplained. The sample includes approximately 110,000 clones, with over 75% observed a single time. The leading ten clones occupy 2.4% of the sample. The sequenced sample was PBMCs, obtained around atezolizumab (anti-PD-L1) treatment. Source of these receptors: a man over 45 with urothelial cancer.

The rearrangement uses TRBV19 and TRBJ1-1, with 8 bases identical to TRBD1. The CDR3 has 14 amino acids. Germline CDR1 LNHDA, CDR2 SQIVND (reference sequence). Trimming cost V 6 bases and J 0 bases; bases outside gene matches: 3. Written as DNA, the CDR3 is TGTGCCAGTAGCCAGGGACAGGTGAACACTGAAGCTTTCTTT. This sequence encodes CASSQGQVNTEAFF.

CDR3: CASSWGTSGSSYNEQFF. The CDR3 region has the DNA TGTGCCAGCAGCTGGGGGACTAGCGGGAGCTCCTACAATGAGCAGTTCTTC. The chain carries TRBV11-1 and TRBJ2-1; 14 positions agree with TRBD2. This CDR3 has 17 residues. Unmatched junction bases numbered 2, after V lost 4 bases and J lost 0 bases. The germline CDR1 and CDR2 sequences are SGHAT and FQDESV (reference sequence).

The chain recombines TRBV9 with TRBJ2-3, with 8 bases that match TRBD2. The junction had 6 bases not matched to a gene; V was cut back by 0 bases and J by 0 bases. From germline, CDR1 is SGDLS and CDR2 YYNGEE. This CDR3 has 17 residues. The CDR3 loop reads CASSVGTSGSSTDTQYF. Written as DNA, the CDR3 is TGTGCCAGCAGCGTAGGAACTAGCGGCTCTAGCACAGATACGCAGTATTTT. The variable domain in full, completed from reference TRBV9 and TRBJ2-3, reads DSGVTQTPKHLITATGQRVTLRCSPRSGDLSVYWYQQSLDQGLQFLIQYYNGEERAKGNILERFSAQQFPDLHSELNLSSLELGDSALYFCASSVGTSGSSTDTQYFGPGTRLTVL.

The chain employs TRBV19 and TRBJ2-3; 9 nucleotides align to TRBD1. The CDR3 contains 15 residues. V shed 5 bases and J 3 bases; nucleotides not matched to a gene: 6. The germline gives CDR1 LNHDA, CDR2 SQIVND (reference sequence). The CDR3 DNA reads as TGTGCCAGTAGTCCCAGACAGGGGGAGACAGATACGCAGTATTTT. As protein: CASSPRQGETDTQYF.

V usage is TRBV5-6 and J usage is TRBJ1-6; 8 bases align to TRBD1. There are 18 residues in the CDR3. Germline CDR1 and CDR2: SGHDT and YYEEEE. V lost 3 bases to trimming and J lost 3 bases; unmatched junction nucleotides: 11. CDR3 sequence reads: CASSSVTGAEYYNSPLHF. The CDR3 coding sequence is TGTGCCAGCAGCTCAGTGACAGGGGCGGAATACTATAATTCACCCCTCCACTTT. Supplemented by reference TRBV5-6 and TRBJ1-6, the full variable domain reads DAGVTQSPTHLIKTRGQQVTLRCSPKSGHDTVSWYQQALGQGPQFIFQYYEEEERQRGNFPDRFSGHQFPNYSSELNVNALLLGDSALYLCASSSVTGAEYYNSPLHFGNGTRLTVT.

The V gene is TRBV18, the J gene TRBJ1-2, with a tentative D call TRBD1 (6 bases). This CDR3 has 16 amino acids. V was trimmed by 3 bases and J by 0 bases, leaving 14 bases between them. Per the germline V gene, CDR1 is KGHSH and CDR2 is LQKENI. CDR3: CASSPVGASANYGYTF. Written as DNA, the CDR3 is TGTGCCAGCTCACCGGTGGGGGCATCGGCTAACTATGGCTACACCTTC.

This chain uses TRBV10-3 with TRBJ2-3, with 10 bases identical to TRBD2. The CDR3 consists of 17 residues. Germline values: CDR1 ENHRY, CDR2 SYGVKD. With 3 bases clipped from V and 4 bases from J, the junction kept 10 bases outside the gene matches. CDR3 DNA: TGTGCCATCAGTGAAGTCCGCTGGACTAGCGGTCCAGATACGCAGTATTTT. Its protein is CAISEVRWTSGPDTQYF.

The V call is TRBV27, the J call TRBJ2-1; 7 nucleotides line up with TRBD2. Looked up from germline, CDR1 is MNHEY and CDR2 is SMNVEV (reference sequence). CDR3 size: 14 residues. J lost 2 bases, V lost 7 bases, and 5 bases had no gene match. Here the CDR3 reads CASKGGRTYNEQFF. DNA of the CDR3: TGTGCCAGCAAGGGCGGGAGAACCTACAATGAGCAGTTCTTC.

This chain joins TRBV30 and TRBJ1-2; 11 bases are shared with TRBD1. The germline V gene encodes CDR1 GTSNPN and CDR2 SVGIG (reference sequence). V lost 2 bases, J lost 8 bases, and 10 bases stayed unmatched. The CDR3 covers 15 residues. CDR3 DNA sequence: TGTGCCTGGAGTCTTCGGACAGGGGGCGGACGGGGCTACACCTTC. As protein: CAWSLRTGGGRGYTF.

The CDR3 protein is CASSLGDFGQETQYF. The CDR3 nucleotides are TGTGCCAGCAGCTTGGGGGACTTTGGCCAAGAGACCCAGTACTTC. The V and J genes are TRBV7-9 and TRBJ2-5; possibly TRBD2 for D (6 bases). The CDR3 is 15 amino acids. V shed 3 bases and J shed 1 base, with 12 bases lying between them. Germline V CDR1 and CDR2: SEHNR, FQNEAQ (reference sequence).

The rearrangement links TRBV4-1 to TRBJ1-1, with D unclear. From germline, CDR1 is MGHRA and CDR2 YSYEKL. The CDR3 runs 16 residues. The V gene lost 1 base and the J gene lost 1 base, with 13 bases spanning the gap. DNA of the CDR3: TGCGCCAGCAGCCAAGCGATCACAGACGGGAACACTGAAGCTTTCTTT. Protein product: CASSQAITDGNTEAFF.

This chain links TRBV28 with TRBJ2-2; 10 nucleotides agree with TRBD2. Germline V gene data show CDR1 as MDHEN and CDR2 as SYDVKM. J gave up 7 bases and V 1 base, and 6 bases lay outside the gene matches. CDR3 length: 16 amino acids. CDR3 residues: CASSLSRAGGVGELFF. The CDR3 nucleotides are TGTGCCAGCAGTTTATCACGAGCGGGAGGGGTCGGGGAGCTGTTTTTT.

The J gene is TRBJ1-6, the V gene TRBV11-2; TRBD1 matches at 9 bases. The V gene end was trimmed by 1 base and the J gene end by 9 bases; junction bases not matched to a gene: 10. The length of the CDR3 is 17 residues. Germline-derived CDR1 and CDR2 are SGHAT and FQNNGV. CDR3 amino acids: CASSLGVTGQGVSPLHF. Written as DNA, the CDR3 is TGTGCCAGCAGCTTAGGGGTCACGGGACAGGGCGTTTCACCCCTCCACTTT.

The CDR3 DNA is TGTGCCAGCAGGGCGACAGGCCGGAACACCGGGGAGCTGTTTTTT. Residues: CASRATGRNTGELFF. The genes are TRBV6-1 and TRBJ2-2; D is possibly TRBD1 (6 bases). This CDR3 comprises 15 residues. With 6 bases removed from V and 1 base from J, the gap between germline ends came to 12 bases. Germline V gene lookup returns CDR1 MNHNS and CDR2 SASEGT.